These 22 T cell receptor beta chains were sequenced from one sample in a study of T cells in Graves' hyperthyroidism and ophthalmopathy. Authors of the study amplified TCR beta CDR3 regions from RNA transcripts. Researchers ran a first-round RT-PCR on the TCR CDR3 using the HTBI primer set. Using its own MiXCR run on the multiplex PCR reads, TCRdb lists one record per CDR3 protein. The sample comprises about 290,000 distinct CDR3 sequences, around a fifth of which are singletons, and approximately 37% rests with the top ten. Sequencing was carried out using blood. The receptors originated from a man aged 50 or older with Graves' ophthalmopathy.

Many counts were recorded for this clonotype. This chain connects TRBV5-1 to TRBJ1-1; D is undetermined. Per the germline V gene, CDR1 is SGHRS and CDR2 is YFSETQ. The V end lost 1 base, the J end lost 0 bases, and 7 bases lay between the germline ends. The CDR3 contains 14 residues. The chain's CDR3 is CASSLREMNTEAFF. The CDR3 nucleotides are TGCGCCAGCAGCTTGAGGGAGATGAACACTGAAGCTTTCTTT. Full variable domain (remainder filled in from reference TRBV5-1 and TRBJ1-1): KAGVTQTPRYLIKTRGQQVTLSCSPISGHRSVSWYQQTPGQGLQFLFEYFSETQRNKGNFPGRFSGRQFSNSRSEMNVSTLELGDSALYLCASSLREMNTEAFFGQGTRLTVV.

This clonotype was observed a few times. The rearrangement links TRBV11-2 to TRBJ2-7, with 7 bases lining up with TRBD1. Germline lookup yields CDR1 SGHAT and CDR2 FQNNGV. CDR3 size: 15 residues. J gave up 2 bases and V 5 bases, and 9 bases lay outside the gene matches. CDR3 sequence reads: CASSTGQTITYEQYF. The CDR3 DNA reads as TGTGCCAGCAGCACGGGACAGACCATAACCTACGAGCAGTACTTC.

This chain uses TRBV18 with TRBJ2-5; TRBD2 agrees at 9 bases. The V and J ends lost 0 bases and 2 bases, in that order; junction bases with no gene match: 1. The germline CDR1 and CDR2 sequences are KGHSH and LQKENI. This CDR3 comprises 15 residues. Here the CDR3 DNA reads TGTGCCAGCTCACCACCTAGCGGGGGACAAGAGACCCAGTACTTC. Protein: CASSPPSGGQETQYF.

This clonotype was observed a handful of times. The chain carries TRBV10-1 and TRBJ2-3; the D is unclear. Germline V gene data show CDR1 as WNHNN and CDR2 as SYGVQD (reference sequence). The V end was cut by 0 bases, the J end by 5 bases, with 6 bases between. CDR3 length: 13 amino acids. CDR3 protein: CASSESLIDTQYF. The CDR3 nucleotides read TGCGCCAGCAGTGAGTCGTTGATAGATACGCAGTATTTT.

This clonotype was seen at least ten times. The V gene is TRBV29-1, the J gene TRBJ2-7, with 9 bases identical to TRBD1. Germline values: CDR1 SQVTM, CDR2 ANQGSEA. The CDR3 runs 13 residues. Germline trimming cut 4 bases from V and 7 bases from J; bases unmatched to any gene: 8. CDR3 DNA sequence: TGCAGCGTTGCCCCGGGACAGGGAGGAGAGCAGTACTTC. Translating it yields CSVAPGQGGEQYF.

This clonotype occurred many times. V usage is TRBV7-3 and J usage is TRBJ2-3; no clear D. CDR1 and CDR2 (germline): SGHTA, FQGTGA. The length of the CDR3 is 14 residues. Trimming took off 5 bases at V and 2 bases at J, with 11 bases between the two ends. The CDR3 here is CASSLNRNTDTQYF. The CDR3 region has the DNA TGTGCCAGCAGCCTCAACAGAAACACAGATACGCAGTATTTT.

The chain is built from TRBV6-1 and TRBJ2-7, with TRBD2 as a possible D gene (5 bases). The V gene's germline CDR1 is MNHNS and CDR2 SASEGT. The CDR3 has 13 residues. Trimming removed 8 bases from V and 6 bases from J, with 17 bases in between. The CDR3 region has the DNA TGTGCCAGCGGCTTGCTAGGGAGAACCGAGCAGTACTTC. It specifies CASGLLGRTEQYF.

This clonotype was picked up many times. This chain links TRBV30 with TRBJ2-1; perhaps TRBD1 as D (5 bases). The CDR3 covers 15 residues. Trimming shortened V by 3 bases and J by 12 bases, and 24 bases separated the two germline ends. CDR1 and CDR2 from the germline V gene are GTSNPN and SVGIG (reference sequence). The CDR3 coding sequence is TGTGCCTGGAGGCTGGGCAGGTCGAGTCCTAGGGGGCAGTTCTTC. This sequence encodes CAWRLGRSSPRGQFF.

There are many counts of this clonotype. The chain is built from TRBV28 and TRBJ2-4; D uncertain. The V end lost 6 bases, the J end lost 0 bases, and 12 bases lay between the germline ends. The CDR3 totals 15 residues. Germline V gene sequence: CDR1 MDHEN, CDR2 SYDVKM. The CDR3 DNA reads TGTGCCAGCAGAAAAACTACCATAGCCAAAAACATTCAGTACTTC. Translation gives CASRKTTIAKNIQYF.

This clonotype was observed a few times. The J gene is TRBJ2-7, the V gene TRBV28; D is perhaps TRBD1 or TRBD2 (7 bases each). CDR3 size: 13 residues. V lost 6 bases and J 5 bases, leaving 14 bases between the germline ends. Germline-derived CDR1 and CDR2 are MDHEN and SYDVKM. The CDR3 DNA reads as TGTGCCAGCAGGTCGACAGGGAGGGACGAGCAGTACTTC. It specifies CASRSTGRDEQYF. The full variable domain, completed using reference TRBV28 and TRBJ2-7, is DVKVTQSSRYLVKRTGEKVFLECVQDMDHENMFWYRQDPGLGLRLIYFSYDVKMKEKGDIPEGYSVSREKKERFSLILESASTNQTSMYLCASRSTGRDEQYFGPGTRLTVT.

This clonotype was counted many times. J is TRBJ2-5 and V is TRBV11-2; 9 positions match TRBD1. The germline CDR1 and CDR2 sequences are SGHAT and FQNNGV. Unmatched junction bases numbered 3, after V lost 5 bases and J lost 2 bases. CDR3 size: 14 residues. For the CDR3, the DNA is TGTGCCAGCAGCCCCGGGACAGGGCAAGAGACCCAGTACTTC. Protein sequence: CASSPGTGQETQYF.

V and J are TRBV12-5 and TRBJ2-5, with D hard to call. With 3 bases removed from V and 2 bases from J, the gap between germline ends came to 13 bases. The germline gives CDR1 LGHNT, CDR2 FRNRAP. The CDR3 loop spans 15 amino acids. The CDR3 is CASGLPPTEQETQYF. CDR3 nucleotides: TGTGCTAGTGGTTTACCTCCCACAGAGCAAGAGACCCAGTACTTC.

The V gene is TRBV2, the J gene TRBJ2-1; D remains unclear. Germline values: CDR1 SNHLY, CDR2 FYNNEI. This CDR3 comprises 17 residues. V was shortened by 1 base and J by 0 bases, with 13 bases between the two germline ends. This CDR3 reads CASSEDGQVGSYNEQFF. The DNA of the CDR3 is TGTGCCAGCAGTGAAGACGGGCAGGTGGGCTCCTACAATGAGCAGTTCTTC.

This clonotype occurred many times. This chain joins TRBV5-1 and TRBJ2-3; 9 bases are a match to TRBD2. From germline, CDR1 is SGHRS and CDR2 YFSETQ. After removal of 4 bases from V and 5 bases from J, the junction contained 8 bases not matched to a gene. CDR3 length equals 15 residues. CDR3 coding DNA: TGCGCCAGCAGCCCTAAGGGACTAGCAAGAGATACGCAGTATTTT. This codes for CASSPKGLARDTQYF.

In the case of this clonotype: Without the conserved terminal phenylalanine or tryptophan, this CDR3 likely stems from a read error. The CDR3 bases are TGTGCCAGCAGGCTTATTCCAGGAACCGGGGAGCTGTTTTTG. It yields the protein CASRLIPGTGELFL. V is TRBV11-2 and J is TRBJ2-2, with no clear D. Germline assignment: CDR1 SGHAT and CDR2 FQNNGV. The CDR3 contains 14 residues. V lost 6 bases to trimming and J lost 5 bases, with 13 bases between them.

V and J are TRBV5-1 and TRBJ2-7; a weak D match, TRBD1 (6 bases). V was cut by 0 bases and J by 2 bases, with 12 bases left in between. The CDR3 extends over 15 amino acids. In germline, CDR1 is SGHRS, CDR2 YFSETQ. The CDR3 here is CASSLDGQSPYEQYF. For the CDR3, the DNA is TGCGCCAGCAGCTTGGATGGACAGTCTCCCTACGAGCAGTACTTC.

This clonotype was counted many times. V usage is TRBV7-8 and J usage is TRBJ2-1; possibly TRBD2 for D (6 bases). The CDR3 runs to 16 residues. Germline V gene lookup returns CDR1 SGHVS and CDR2 FQNEAQ. V was shortened by 0 bases and J by 3 bases, with 12 bases between the two germline ends. CDR3 DNA sequence: TGTGCCAGCAGCTTAGCGGGACTTGCCAGCTACAATGAGCAGTTCTTC. It codes for CASSLAGLASYNEQFF.

This clonotype has ten or more counts. This rearrangement joins TRBV28 to TRBJ2-7; 10 bases map to TRBD2. Trimming at V came to 2 bases and at J to 0 bases, leaving 7 bases not matched to a gene. Germline loops: CDR1 MDHEN, CDR2 SYDVKM. This CDR3 has 17 amino acids. Here the CDR3 reads CASSLKLAGALSYEQYF. CDR3 sequence (DNA): TGTGCCAGCAGTTTAAAGCTAGCGGGAGCCCTCTCCTACGAGCAGTACTTC.

This clonotype was recorded many times. The V call is TRBV7-3, the J call TRBJ2-3, with D unresolved. V lost 5 bases and J 2 bases, leaving 5 bases between the germline ends. CDR3 length: 12 residues. CDR1 SGHTA and CDR2 FQGTGA come from the germline V gene. The CDR3 DNA reads TGTGCCAGCAGCGACCTCACAGATACGCAGTATTTT. Its translation: CASSDLTDTQYF.

In its sample, this clonotype was seen many times. This chain joins TRBV11-3 and TRBJ2-1; TRBD1 agrees at 9 bases. V lost 2 bases to trimming and J lost 5 bases; unmatched junction nucleotides: 4. This CDR3 spans 15 amino acids. Germline assignment: CDR1 SGHNT and CDR2 YENEEA. CDR3 nucleotide sequence: TGTGCCAGCAGCTTACTTGGACAGGGGAACAATGAGCAGTTCTTC. Encoded protein: CASSLLGQGNNEQFF.

The J gene is TRBJ2-5, the V gene TRBV12-3 or TRBV12-4, with D possibly being TRBD1 (5 bases). Between the trimmed V and J ends, which lost 3 bases and 4 bases, there was a span of 9 bases. This CDR3 has 13 residues. The CDR3 loop reads CASSFGRAETQYF. The DNA of the CDR3 is TGTGCCAGCAGTTTCGGCAGGGCAGAGACCCAGTACTTC.

This clonotype was seen a few times. CDR3 residues: CASSFLDSYNEQFF. The CDR3, as DNA: TGTGCCAGCAGCTTTCTCGACAGTTACAATGAGCAGTTCTTC. The rearrangement links TRBV11-2 to TRBJ2-1, with a tentative D call TRBD1 (5 bases). The CDR3 sequence is 14 residues long. CDR1 SGHAT and CDR2 FQNNGV come from the germline V gene. V shed 3 bases and J shed 4 bases, with 10 bases lying between them.